Below are 25 T cell receptor beta chains sequenced from a single sample in a study of control samples from healthy donors and cancer patients. Here immunoSEQ multiplex PCR was the method, and the copy in TCRdb shows in-frame clones only, minus some. The table includes tens of thousands of clones, roughly 85% detected once. The material sequenced was PBMCs. Receptor source: a man between 60 and 75 years old with head and neck cancer.

The V call is TRBV20-1, the J call TRBJ2-3; D gene ambiguous. CDR1 is DFQATT and CDR2 is SNEGSKA in the germline V gene (reference sequence). The CDR3 has 11 amino acids. Trimming pared 4 bases from V and 6 bases from J, leaving 8 bases between. Here the CDR3 reads CSAIVGDTQYF. The CDR3 DNA follows: TGCAGTGCTATTGTCGGGGATACGCAGTATTTT.

The rearrangement joins TRBV11-2 to TRBJ2-7; TRBD2 matches at 10 bases. The germline gives CDR1 SGHAT, CDR2 FQNNGV. J lost 0 bases, V lost 9 bases, and 5 bases had no gene match. The CDR3 sequence is 14 residues long. The CDR3 reads CASKLAGGSYEQYF. CDR3 bases: TGTGCCAGTAAATTAGCGGGAGGCTCCTACGAGCAGTACTTC.

The chain is built from TRBV5-1 and TRBJ2-1, with D possibly being TRBD2 (5 bases). CDR1 is SGHRS, CDR2 YFSETQ, per germline. Trimming left V 0 bases short and J 5 bases short, with 9 bases between. The CDR3 is 14 residues long. This CDR3 is CASSLAGRNNEQFF. In DNA, the CDR3 is TGCGCCAGCAGCTTGGCGGGAAGAAACAATGAGCAGTTCTTC.

The chain recombines TRBV10-3 with TRBJ2-7; tentatively, D is TRBD2 (6 bases). The CDR3 has 14 residues. Trimming shortened V by 2 bases and J by 2 bases, and 10 bases separated the two germline ends. CDR1 ENHRY and CDR2 SYGVKD come from the germline V gene. In nucleotides, the CDR3 is TGTGCCATCAGTGAGAGAGGAGGGGCCTACGAGCAGTACTTC. Translating gives CAISERGGAYEQYF.

This chain joins TRBV11-2 and TRBJ2-3; D is possibly TRBD2 (7 bases). Germline CDR1 is SGHAT and CDR2 is FQNNGV. The CDR3 is 17 residues long. Trimming stripped 10 bases from V and 5 bases from J, with 28 bases between. In DNA form, the CDR3 reads TGTGCCACCGCCTTCATAGGGGGAGGGCCGAGTGGAGATACGCAGTATTTT. Translating it yields CATAFIGGGPSGDTQYF.

The chain combines TRBV27 with TRBJ2-6; D uncertain. Looked up from germline, CDR1 is MNHEY and CDR2 is SMNVEV (reference sequence). The V gene lost 1 base and the J gene lost 0 bases, with 7 bases spanning the gap. There are 16 residues in the CDR3. The CDR3 DNA follows: TGTGCCAGCAGTTTATTTACGTCCTCTGGGGCCAACGTCCTGACTTTC. Protein: CASSLFTSSGANVLTF.

A single count supports this clone. The chain joins TRBV18 to TRBJ2-5; a possible D gene is TRBD1 (5 bases). The V and J ends lost 2 bases and 2 bases respectively, with 12 bases between them. This CDR3 has 15 residues. Germline-derived CDR1 and CDR2 are KGHSH and LQKENI. CDR3 bases: TGTGCCAGCTCACCAAGTACAGGAGTTCAAGAGACCCAGTACTTC. Translation: CASSPSTGVQETQYF.

This chain links TRBV30 with TRBJ1-2; tentatively, D is TRBD1 (6 bases). The CDR3 length is 13 residues. CDR1 is GTSNPN and CDR2 is SVGIG in the germline V gene (reference sequence). V lost 2 bases and J 7 bases, leaving 14 bases between the germline ends. CDR3 coding DNA: TGTGCCTGGAGTCCTACAGGGTACGTTGGCTACACCTTC. As protein: CAWSPTGYVGYTF.

This sequence joins TRBV6-6 and TRBJ1-2; possibly TRBD1 for D (6 bases). Germline assignment: CDR1 MNHNY and CDR2 SVGAGI (reference sequence). V lost 5 bases to trimming and J lost 4 bases, with 20 bases between them. CDR3 length equals 16 residues. CDR3: CASSRAELTGLYGYTF. The DNA of the CDR3 is TGTGCCAGCAGTCGAGCGGAACTCACAGGGCTCTATGGCTACACCTTC.

J is TRBJ2-1 and V is TRBV3-1 (or the pseudogene TRBV3-2); tentative D call: TRBD2 (6 bases). CDR3 size: 17 residues. Trimming stripped 0 bases from V and 4 bases from J, with 16 bases between. CDR1 and CDR2 (germline): LGHDT, YNNKEL (reference sequence). The CDR3 reads CASSQDHWGEKYNEQFF. The CDR3 region has the DNA TGTGCCAGCAGCCAAGACCACTGGGGGGAGAAATACAATGAGCAGTTCTTC.

The CDR3 DNA is TGTGCCAGCTCACATTCTACAGGCCCCAATGAAAAACTGTTTTTT. It yields the protein CASSHSTGPNEKLFF. The genes are TRBV18 and TRBJ1-4, with D perhaps matching TRBD1 (5 bases). The V gene lost 4 bases and the J gene lost 5 bases, with 14 bases spanning the gap. This CDR3 spans 15 amino acids. Per the germline V gene, CDR1 is KGHSH and CDR2 is LQKENI.

This sequence joins TRBV19 and TRBJ2-7, with D possibly TRBD2 on 5 matching bases. Germline CDR1 is LNHDA and CDR2 is SQIVND (reference sequence). V dropped 3 bases and J dropped 1 base, with 13 bases sitting between them. The CDR3 covers 15 residues. Here the CDR3 reads CASSMAAADSYEQYF. CDR3 DNA sequence: TGTGCCAGTAGTATGGCAGCGGCGGATTCCTACGAGCAGTACTTC.

Relative to its sample, this clone is medium-sized (0.01 to 0.1%). This chain uses TRBV3-1 (or the pseudogene TRBV3-2) with TRBJ2-3; D gene ambiguous. The V gene lost 4 bases and the J gene lost 8 bases, with 13 bases spanning the gap. Germline V gene sequence: CDR1 LGHDT, CDR2 YNNKEL (reference sequence). The CDR3 loop spans 13 amino acids. CDR3 DNA sequence: TGTGCCAGCAGCCCCTCCCGTGAAGGTACGCAGTATTTT. Its translation is CASSPSREGTQYF.

This clone was recorded once. The V gene is TRBV4-1, the J gene TRBJ2-2, with D unclear. CDR1 and CDR2 (germline): MGHRA, YSYEKL. With 1 base removed from V and 1 base from J, the gap between germline ends came to 7 bases. The CDR3 contains 15 residues. The CDR3 reads CASSQVLLNTGELFF. The CDR3 nucleotides read TGCGCCAGCAGCCAAGTATTGCTGAACACCGGGGAGCTGTTTTTT.

The rearrangement links TRBV10-3 to TRBJ1-5; D ambiguous. Germline V gene lookup returns CDR1 ENHRY and CDR2 SYGVKD. This CDR3 has 17 residues. The V gene lost 4 bases and the J gene lost 6 bases, with 22 bases spanning the gap. CDR3 sequence reads: CAISGGPVEETGQPQHF. CDR3 sequence (DNA): TGTGCCATCAGTGGAGGGCCAGTAGAAGAAACGGGTCAGCCCCAGCATTTT.

This sequence joins TRBV15 and TRBJ1-4; weak D call: TRBD1 (6 bases). V lost 1 base and J lost 4, with 13 bases in between. CDR3 length: 16 amino acids. Germline CDR1 is LNHNV and CDR2 is YYDKDF (reference sequence). The CDR3 region has the DNA TGTGCCACCAGCAGAGCCGGACAGAACATTAATGAAAAACTGTTTTTT. This codes for CATSRAGQNINEKLFF.

This sequence joins TRBV7-6 and TRBJ2-3, with D maybe TRBD1 (6 bases). Germline CDR1 is SGHVS and CDR2 is FNYEAQ. Trimming removed 3 bases from V and 7 bases from J, with 23 bases in between. The length of the CDR3 is 17 residues. CDR3 DNA: TGTGCCAGCAGCTTCTCACCGGACAGCGGTGTTAGGAATACGCAGTATTTT. It encodes CASSFSPDSGVRNTQYF.

The chain joins TRBV27 to TRBJ2-2; D is uncertain. V gave up 7 bases and J gave up 4 bases, with 10 bases separating them. CDR1 and CDR2 from the germline V gene are MNHEY and SMNVEV (reference sequence). The CDR3 consists of 13 residues. CDR3 protein: CASKAQITGELFF. The CDR3 DNA reads TGTGCCAGCAAAGCCCAAATCACCGGGGAGCTGTTTTTT.

This clone was seen more than once but under ten times. The gene calls are TRBV19 and TRBJ1-5; TRBD1 might be the D (5 bases). The germline gives CDR1 LNHDA, CDR2 SQIVND (reference sequence). The germline V and J ends were trimmed by 9 bases and 3 bases, with 15 bases remaining between them. This CDR3 has 14 amino acids. The CDR3 DNA follows: TGTGCCAGCGGTCGGGGGGAGAACAATCAGCCCCAGCATTTT. Its protein product is CASGRGENNQPQHF. The full variable domain, completed using reference TRBV19 and TRBJ1-5, is DGGITQSPKYLFRKEGQNVTLSCEQNLNHDAMYWYRQDPGQGLRLIYYSQIVNDFQKGDIAEGYSVSREKKESFPLTVTSAQKNPTAFYLCASGRGENNQPQHFGDGTRLSIL.

The chain combines TRBV7-9 with TRBJ2-7, with no clear D. Per the germline V gene, CDR1 is SEHNR and CDR2 is FQNEAQ (reference sequence). The CDR3 extends over 15 amino acids. The germline V and J ends were trimmed by 0 bases and 6 bases, with 15 bases remaining between them. The CDR3 loop is CASSLASFTTGEQYF. The DNA for the CDR3 is TGTGCCAGCAGCTTAGCCTCATTCACTACGGGCGAGCAGTACTTC.

The V and J genes are TRBV28 and TRBJ1-6; TRBD1 matches at 8 bases. Unmatched junction bases numbered 10, after V lost 6 bases and J lost 12 bases. The germline V gene encodes CDR1 MDHEN and CDR2 SYDVKM. The CDR3 loop spans 14 amino acids. CDR3 sequence reads: CASRIWDRIKPLHF. DNA of the CDR3: TGTGCCAGCAGGATATGGGACAGGATAAAACCCCTCCACTTT.

CDR3 region: CASSSYGTGRAQPQHF. Here the CDR3 DNA reads TGTGCCAGCAGTTCATACGGGACAGGGAGGGCTCAGCCCCAGCATTTT. The rearrangement joins TRBV27 to TRBJ1-5, with 9 nucleotides matching TRBD1. V lost 4 bases, J lost 6 bases, and 10 bases stayed unmatched. The CDR3 spans 16 residues. Per germline, CDR1 MNHEY and CDR2 SMNVEV (reference sequence).

The chain joins TRBV27 to TRBJ2-1, with 10 bases matching TRBD2. Trimming at V came to 4 bases and at J to 3 bases, leaving 6 bases not matched to a gene. Germline assignment: CDR1 MNHEY and CDR2 SMNVEV (reference sequence). This CDR3 is 16 amino acids long. CDR3 nucleotide sequence: TGTGCCAGCAGTTCGTACTTAGCGGGAGGCTACAATGAGCAGTTCTTC. This translates into CASSSYLAGGYNEQFF.

The J gene is TRBJ2-7, the V gene TRBV30; D may correspond to TRBD1 or TRBD2 (5 bases each). Trimming shortened V by 3 bases and J by 6 bases, and 24 bases separated the two germline ends. The CDR3 has 16 residues. Germline V gene sequence: CDR1 GTSNPN, CDR2 SVGIG (reference sequence). In nucleotides, the CDR3 is TGTGCCTGGAGCACACAACCGGGACCCAAGCGAGCCGAGCAGTACTTC. It codes for CAWSTQPGPKRAEQYF.

As DNA, the CDR3 is TGTGCCAGCAGTACGACTAGCGGCTACACAGATACGCAGTATTTT. This gives the protein CASSTTSGYTDTQYF. This chain links TRBV6-5 with TRBJ2-3; TRBD2 aligns across 9 bases. The CDR3 runs 15 residues. CDR1 and CDR2 from the germline V gene are MNHEY and SVGAGI. The V gene end was trimmed by 5 bases and the J gene end by 2 bases; junction bases not matched to a gene: 5.